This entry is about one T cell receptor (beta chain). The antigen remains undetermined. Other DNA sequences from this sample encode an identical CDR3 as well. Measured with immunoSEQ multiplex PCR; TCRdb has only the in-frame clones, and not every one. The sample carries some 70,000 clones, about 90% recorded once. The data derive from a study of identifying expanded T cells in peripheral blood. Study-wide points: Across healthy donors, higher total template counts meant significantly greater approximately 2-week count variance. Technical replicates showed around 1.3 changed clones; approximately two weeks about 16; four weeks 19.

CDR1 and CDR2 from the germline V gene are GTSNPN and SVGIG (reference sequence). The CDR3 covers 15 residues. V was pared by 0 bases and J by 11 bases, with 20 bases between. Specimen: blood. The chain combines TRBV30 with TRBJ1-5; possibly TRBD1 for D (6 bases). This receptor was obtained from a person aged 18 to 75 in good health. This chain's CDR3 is CAWSVPGGGGSAQHF. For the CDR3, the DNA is TGTGCCTGGAGTGTCCCCGGGGGCGGGGGGTCGGCCCAGCATTTT.